What follows are 21 T cell receptor beta chains derived from one specimen sequenced in a study of CD8+ T cells in alopecia areata. Specified treatment: oral pan-JAK inhibitor, 5-10 mg twice daily. Sequencing used cDNA as its template, made by extracting RNA and reverse transcribing it. Produced via immunoSEQ multiplex PCR; TCRdb's table is partial and in-frame only. The sample records 110,000 or so clones, 56% being singletons. The sequenced sample was CD4+ T cells sorted from blood, obtained at week 24, from a patient treated with tofacitinib. The origin of the receptors is a human donor with alopecia areata.

This rearrangement joins TRBV7-2 to TRBJ1-2, with 7 nucleotides matching TRBD1. The germline gives CDR1 SGHTA, CDR2 FQGNSA. The ends lost 5 bases at V and 8 bases at J; junction bases unmatched: 8. CDR3 length: 13 amino acids. Written as DNA, the CDR3 is TGTGCCAGCAGCCGTGACAGGGAAGGAGGCTACACCTTC. Translated: CASSRDREGGYTF.

This clone was detected a few times. The V gene is TRBV7-2, the J gene TRBJ2-7; possible D gene TRBD1, 6 bases. V was cut by 5 bases and J by 6 bases, with 17 bases left in between. Germline CDR1 SGHTA, CDR2 FQGNSA. The CDR3 spans 14 residues. This chain's CDR3 is CASSEATGKGEQYF. CDR3 bases: TGTGCCAGCAGCGAGGCTACAGGGAAAGGCGAGCAGTACTTC.

Comments on this clone: At one end, the junction sequence differs from germline, possibly due to a read error. The J gene is TRBJ2-5, the V gene TRBV2; possibly TRBD1 or TRBD2 for D (5 bases each). CDR3 length equals 14 residues. From germline, CDR1 is SNHLY and CDR2 FYNNEI. The CDR3: CASSGRSGQEPQYF. The DNA of the CDR3 is TGTGCCAGCAGTGGTCGCTCGGGGCAAGAGCCCCAGTACTTC.

The genes are TRBV30 and TRBJ1-2; no clear D gene. The germline V gene has CDR1 GTSNPN and CDR2 SVGIG (reference sequence). The CDR3 length is 12 residues. Trimming took off 0 bases at V and 10 bases at J, with 12 bases between the two ends. The CDR3 DNA reads TGTGCCTGGAGTGTACGGTCCCTGGCCTACACCTTC. Translation gives CAWSVRSLAYTF.

This rearrangement joins TRBV30 to TRBJ1-1, with D possibly matching TRBD1 (5 bases). V was trimmed by 2 bases and J by 8 bases, leaving 9 bases between them. In germline, CDR1 is GTSNPN, CDR2 SVGIG (reference sequence). The CDR3 is 11 amino acids. The CDR3 DNA is TGTGCCTGGAGTAGACAGCCCGAAGCTTTCTTT. It codes for CAWSRQPEAFF.

The chain combines TRBV30 with TRBJ2-1, with no clear D. Germline V CDR1 and CDR2: GTSNPN, SVGIG (reference sequence). Trimming took 5 bases from V and 10 from J, leaving 12 bases between them. This CDR3 is built from 11 residues. CDR3 nucleotide sequence: TGTGCCTGGGGGGAACACGGGGAGCAGTTCTTC. The encoded protein is CAWGEHGEQFF.

There are a few counts of this clone. The chain is built from TRBV29-1 and TRBJ2-2; 7 bases are shared with TRBD1. This CDR3 is built from 14 residues. CDR1 is SQVTM and CDR2 is ANQGSEA in the germline V gene. V lost 7 bases, J lost 2 bases, and 7 bases stayed unmatched. CDR3: CSARGQSNTGELFF. Written as DNA, the CDR3 is TGCAGCGCCAGGGGACAGAGCAACACCGGGGAGCTGTTTTTT.

J is TRBJ1-5 and V is TRBV2; 8 nucleotides match TRBD1. Germline V gene sequence: CDR1 SNHLY, CDR2 FYNNEI. CDR3 length: 17 residues. Unmatched junction bases numbered 8, after V lost 2 bases and J lost 2 bases. The CDR3 nucleotides read TGTGCCAGCAGTGAACTCAGAGGACAGGGTGGCAATCAGCCCCAGCATTTT. It encodes CASSELRGQGGNQPQHF.

On this clone itself: Distinct nucleotide sequences in the sample also encode this CDR3. The CDR3 loop is CATSPRTDSPLHF. The CDR3 DNA sequence: TGTGCCACCAGCCCCCGGACAGATTCACCCCTCCACTTT. This chain links TRBV15 with TRBJ1-6; TRBD1 might be the D (6 bases). This CDR3 has 13 residues. The germline V gene has CDR1 LNHNV and CDR2 YYDKDF (reference sequence). Between the trimmed V and J ends, which lost 5 bases and 8 bases, there was a span of 10 bases.

The chain carries TRBV20-1 and TRBJ1-1; D gene uncertain. The CDR3 totals 11 residues. V lost 1 base and J lost 4, with 4 bases in between. The germline CDR1 and CDR2 sequences are DFQATT and SNEGSKA (reference sequence). CDR3 residues: CSARGVTEAFF. For the CDR3, the DNA is TGCAGTGCTAGAGGAGTCACTGAAGCTTTCTTT.

In this sample, this clone turned up once. V and J are TRBV10-3 and TRBJ1-2; weak D call: TRBD1 (5 bases). V was clipped by 3 bases and J by 4 bases, with 9 bases between them. Germline V lookup: CDR1 ENHRY, CDR2 SYGVKD. The CDR3 spans 13 residues. CDR3 coding DNA: TGTGCCATCAGTGATTCAGGGACCTATGGCTACACCTTC. This codes for CAISDSGTYGYTF.

This chain links TRBV14 with TRBJ1-2, with 8 positions matching TRBD1. The V gene end was trimmed by 4 bases and the J gene end by 2 bases; junction bases not matched to a gene: 0. Germline V CDR1 and CDR2: SGHDN, FVKESK. The CDR3 totals 13 residues. CDR3 in DNA: TGTGCCAGCAGCCGACAGGGGAACTATGGCTACACCTTC. Translation gives CASSRQGNYGYTF.

V is TRBV14 and J is TRBJ1-6; D gene uncertain. The CDR3 sequence is 13 residues long. Per the germline V gene, CDR1 is SGHDN and CDR2 is FVKESK. Trimming stripped 4 bases from V and 8 bases from J, with 9 bases between. CDR3: CASSLRMDSPLHF. The DNA for the CDR3 is TGTGCCAGCAGCCTTAGGATGGATTCACCCCTCCACTTT.

This chain connects TRBV25-1 to TRBJ1-1; D remains ambiguous. The germline gives CDR1 MGHDK, CDR2 SYGVNS. The V end lost 2 bases, the J end lost 1 base, and 8 bases lay between the germline ends. The CDR3 has 14 amino acids. The DNA for the CDR3 is TGTGCCAGCAGTGAACCGGGTTCGAACACTGAAGCTTTCTTT. Amino acid sequence: CASSEPGSNTEAFF.

This chain links TRBV18 with TRBJ2-1; D is possibly TRBD2 (6 bases). The CDR3 sequence is 14 residues long. Per germline, CDR1 KGHSH and CDR2 LQKENI. The V end was cut by 6 bases, the J end by 0 bases, with 9 bases between. CDR3: CASSPGGSYNEQFF. CDR3 sequence (DNA): TGTGCCAGCTCTCCCGGGGGCTCCTACAATGAGCAGTTCTTC.

This clone turned up a few times. The V call is TRBV7-9, the J call TRBJ2-5; 9 bases fit TRBD1. Germline V gene lookup returns CDR1 SEHNR and CDR2 FQNEAQ (reference sequence). This CDR3 spans 15 amino acids. The V and J ends lost 3 bases and 5 bases, in that order; junction bases with no gene match: 7. The CDR3 DNA is TGTGCCAGCAGCTTGGGACAGGGAATGGGGGAGACCCAGTACTTC. Amino acid sequence: CASSLGQGMGETQYF.

The chain links TRBV9 to TRBJ1-1; TRBD1 is a possible D gene (5 bases). CDR1 is SGDLS, CDR2 YYNGEE, per germline. Trimming cost V 0 bases and J 4 bases, with 22 bases left between them. The CDR3 is made up of 18 amino acids. The CDR3 loop reads CASSVDPLAGRARTEAFF. In DNA, the CDR3 is TGTGCCAGCAGCGTAGATCCCCTCGCAGGGCGGGCGCGCACTGAAGCTTTCTTT.

This clone has more than one count but fewer than ten. The genes are TRBV29-1 and TRBJ1-1, with 7 bases identical to TRBD1. The CDR3 is made up of 13 amino acids. V lost 7 bases to trimming and J lost 1 base; unmatched junction nucleotides: 6. Germline V gene data show CDR1 as SQVTM and CDR2 as ANQGSEA. The CDR3 reads CSASQGSNTEAFF. The CDR3 DNA is TGCAGCGCCTCACAGGGGTCGAACACTGAAGCTTTCTTT.

This clone was found once. This chain joins TRBV28 and TRBJ2-2, with D perhaps matching TRBD1 (6 bases). Trimming shortened V by 5 bases and J by 2 bases, and 12 bases separated the two germline ends. This CDR3 is built from 15 residues. Germline loops: CDR1 MDHEN, CDR2 SYDVKM. As DNA, the CDR3 is TGTGCCAGCAGTGCCTCACAGGGAAACACCGGGGAGCTGTTTTTT. This sequence encodes CASSASQGNTGELFF.

J is TRBJ2-6 and V is TRBV25-1; 8 bases match TRBD1. J lost 0 bases, V lost 1 base, and 2 bases had no gene match. The CDR3 is made up of 17 amino acids. Germline V gene lookup returns CDR1 MGHDK and CDR2 SYGVNS. CDR3 nucleotides: TGTGCCAGCAGTGAATCAGGGGGCGGCTCTGGGGCCAACGTCCTGACTTTC. It specifies CASSESGGGSGANVLTF.

The V gene is TRBV9, the J gene TRBJ1-4, with 7 bases identical to TRBD1. The V segment lost 2 bases and the J segment 4 bases; nucleotides outside the gene matches: 2. Per the germline V gene, CDR1 is SGDLS and CDR2 is YYNGEE. The CDR3 sequence is 14 residues long. The CDR3, as DNA: TGTGCCAGCAGCGTCGACAGGGTTAATGAAAAACTGTTTTTT. Translating gives CASSVDRVNEKLFF.